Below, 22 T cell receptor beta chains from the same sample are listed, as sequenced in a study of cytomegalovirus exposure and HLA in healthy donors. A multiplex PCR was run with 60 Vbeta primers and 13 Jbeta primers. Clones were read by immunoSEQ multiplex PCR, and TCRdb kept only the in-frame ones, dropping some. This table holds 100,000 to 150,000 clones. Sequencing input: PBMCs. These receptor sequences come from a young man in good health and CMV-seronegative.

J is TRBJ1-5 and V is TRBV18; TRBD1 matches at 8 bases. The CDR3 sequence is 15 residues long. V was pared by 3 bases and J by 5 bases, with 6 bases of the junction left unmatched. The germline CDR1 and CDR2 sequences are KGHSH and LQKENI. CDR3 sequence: CASSPSGGSDQPQHF. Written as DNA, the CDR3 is TGTGCCAGCTCACCTTCAGGGGGCTCCGATCAGCCCCAGCATTTT. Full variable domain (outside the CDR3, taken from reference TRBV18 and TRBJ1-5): NAGVMQNPRHLVRRRGQEARLRCSPMKGHSHVYWYRQLPEEGLKFMVYLQKENIIDESGMPKERFSAEFPKEGPSILRIQQVVRGDSAAYFCASSPSGGSDQPQHFGDGTRLSIL.

Here the CDR3 reads CASSLPQRTQETQYF. DNA of the CDR3: TGTGCCAGCAGCTTACCCCAGCGGACCCAAGAGACCCAGTACTTC. This sequence joins TRBV5-6 and TRBJ2-5; D is perhaps TRBD2 (5 bases). V was shortened by 2 bases and J by 1 base, with 12 bases between the two germline ends. The germline gives CDR1 SGHDT, CDR2 YYEEEE. This CDR3 has 15 amino acids.

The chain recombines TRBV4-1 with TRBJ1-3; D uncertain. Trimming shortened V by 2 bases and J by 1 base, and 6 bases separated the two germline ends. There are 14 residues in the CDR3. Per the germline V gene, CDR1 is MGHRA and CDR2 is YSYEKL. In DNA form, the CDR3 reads TGCGCCAGCAGCCAACGTGAGTCTGGAAACACCATATATTTT. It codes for CASSQRESGNTIYF.

Here the CDR3 reads CASSQGPGQFGKLFF. The CDR3 bases are TGCGCCAGCAGCCAGGGCCCGGGACAGTTCGGAAAACTGTTTTTT. The V call is TRBV4-1, the J call TRBJ1-4, with 7 positions matching TRBD1. Germline loops: CDR1 MGHRA, CDR2 YSYEKL. The V gene end was trimmed by 3 bases and the J gene end by 10 bases; junction bases not matched to a gene: 11. The CDR3 runs to 15 residues.

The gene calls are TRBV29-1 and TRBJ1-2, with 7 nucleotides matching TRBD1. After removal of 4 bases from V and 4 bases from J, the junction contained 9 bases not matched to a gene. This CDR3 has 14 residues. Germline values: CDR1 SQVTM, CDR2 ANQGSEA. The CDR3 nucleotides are TGCAGCGTTGCGCCCCGGGACAGCTCCTATGGCTACACCTTC. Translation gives CSVAPRDSSYGYTF.

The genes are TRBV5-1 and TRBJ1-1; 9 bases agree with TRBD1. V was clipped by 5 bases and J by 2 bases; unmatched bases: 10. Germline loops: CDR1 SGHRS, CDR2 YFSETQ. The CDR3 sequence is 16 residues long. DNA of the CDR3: TGCGCCAGCAGACCTATATACAGGGGGCTAAACACTGAAGCTTTCTTT. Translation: CASRPIYRGLNTEAFF.

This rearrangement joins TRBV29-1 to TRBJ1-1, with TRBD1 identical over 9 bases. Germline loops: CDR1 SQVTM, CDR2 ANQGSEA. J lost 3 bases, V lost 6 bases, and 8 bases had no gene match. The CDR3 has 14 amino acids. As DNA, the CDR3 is TGCAGCGTAGAACTCCGGGACAGGGACACTGAAGCTTTCTTT. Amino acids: CSVELRDRDTEAFF.

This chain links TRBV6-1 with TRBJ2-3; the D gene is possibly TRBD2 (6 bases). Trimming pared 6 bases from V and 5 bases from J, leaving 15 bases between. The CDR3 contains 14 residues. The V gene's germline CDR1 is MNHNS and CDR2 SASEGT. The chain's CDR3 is CASRDAGSVDTQYF. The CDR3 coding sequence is TGTGCCAGCAGGGACGCGGGATCGGTAGATACGCAGTATTTT.

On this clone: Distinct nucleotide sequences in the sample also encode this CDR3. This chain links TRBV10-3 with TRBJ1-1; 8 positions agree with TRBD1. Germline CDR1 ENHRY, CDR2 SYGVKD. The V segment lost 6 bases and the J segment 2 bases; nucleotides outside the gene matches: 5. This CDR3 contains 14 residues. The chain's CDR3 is CAISGQGVNTEAFF. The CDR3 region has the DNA TGTGCCATCAGCGGACAGGGAGTCAACACTGAAGCTTTCTTT.

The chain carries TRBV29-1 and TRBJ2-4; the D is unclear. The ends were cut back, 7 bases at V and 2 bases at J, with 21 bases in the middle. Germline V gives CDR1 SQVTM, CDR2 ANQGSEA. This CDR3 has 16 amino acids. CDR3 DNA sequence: TGCAGCGCCCTGATTGGTCCCTCGTGGCCCAAAAACATTCAGTACTTC. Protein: CSALIGPSWPKNIQYF.

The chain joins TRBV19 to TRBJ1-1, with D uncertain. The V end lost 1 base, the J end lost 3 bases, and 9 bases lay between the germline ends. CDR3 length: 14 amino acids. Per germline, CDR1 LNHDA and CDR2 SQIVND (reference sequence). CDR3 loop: CASSIGELYTEAFF. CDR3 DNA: TGTGCCAGTAGTATAGGCGAATTATACACTGAAGCTTTCTTT. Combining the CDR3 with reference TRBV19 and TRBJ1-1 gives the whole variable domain DGGITQSPKYLFRKEGQNVTLSCEQNLNHDAMYWYRQDPGQGLRLIYYSQIVNDFQKGDIAEGYSVSREKKESFPLTVTSAQKNPTAFYLCASSIGELYTEAFFGQGTRLTVV.

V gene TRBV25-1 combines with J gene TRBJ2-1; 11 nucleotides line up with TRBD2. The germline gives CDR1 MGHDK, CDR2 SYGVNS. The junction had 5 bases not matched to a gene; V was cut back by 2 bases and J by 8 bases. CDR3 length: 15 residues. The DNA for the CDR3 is TGTGCCAGCAGTGAAATTACTAGCGGGAGCTATGAGCAGTTCTTC. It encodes CASSEITSGSYEQFF.

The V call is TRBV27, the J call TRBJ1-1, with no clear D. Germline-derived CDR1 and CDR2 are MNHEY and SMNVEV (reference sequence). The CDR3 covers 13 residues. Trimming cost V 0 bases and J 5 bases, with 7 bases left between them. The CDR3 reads CASSLSRSTEAFF. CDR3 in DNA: TGTGCCAGCAGTTTATCGAGGAGTACTGAAGCTTTCTTT.

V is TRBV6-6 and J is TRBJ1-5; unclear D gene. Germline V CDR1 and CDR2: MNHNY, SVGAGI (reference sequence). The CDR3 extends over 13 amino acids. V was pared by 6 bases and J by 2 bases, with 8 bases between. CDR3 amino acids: CASRDYRNQPQHF. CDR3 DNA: TGTGCCAGCAGAGACTACCGCAATCAGCCCCAGCATTTT.

Here the CDR3 reads CASSYSFASPEAFF. CDR3 bases: TGTGCCAGCAGTTACTCCTTCGCAAGCCCTGAAGCTTTCTTT. The chain is built from TRBV6-5 and TRBJ1-1; D is uncertain. Germline assignment: CDR1 MNHEY and CDR2 SVGAGI. This CDR3 contains 14 residues. Trimming took off 0 bases at V and 6 bases at J, with 11 bases between the two ends.

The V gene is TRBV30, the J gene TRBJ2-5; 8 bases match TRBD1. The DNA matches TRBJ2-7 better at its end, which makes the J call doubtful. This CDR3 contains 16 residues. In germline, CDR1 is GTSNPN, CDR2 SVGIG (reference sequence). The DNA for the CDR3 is TGTGCCTGGAGTGTAAGAGGGACAGGAGATATATACGAGCAGTACTTC. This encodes CAWSVRGTGDIYEQYF.

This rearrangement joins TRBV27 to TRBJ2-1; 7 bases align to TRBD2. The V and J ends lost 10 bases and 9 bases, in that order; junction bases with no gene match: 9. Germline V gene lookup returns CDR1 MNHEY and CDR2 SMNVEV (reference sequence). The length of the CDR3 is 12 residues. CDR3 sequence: CATMGGVGEQFF. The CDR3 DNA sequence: TGTGCCACCATGGGGGGGGTTGGTGAGCAGTTCTTC.

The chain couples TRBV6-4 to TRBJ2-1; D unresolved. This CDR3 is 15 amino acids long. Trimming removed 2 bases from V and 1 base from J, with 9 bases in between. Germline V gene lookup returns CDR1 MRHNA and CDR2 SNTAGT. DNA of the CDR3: TGTGCCAGCAGTGACCGGTCCGGGTCCTACAATGAGCAGTTCTTC. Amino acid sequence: CASSDRSGSYNEQFF.

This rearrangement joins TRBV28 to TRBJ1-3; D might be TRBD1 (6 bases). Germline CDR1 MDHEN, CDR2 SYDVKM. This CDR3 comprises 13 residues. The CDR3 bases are TGTGGAGGCAGGGGCTTGTCTGGAAACACCATATATTTT. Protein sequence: CGGRGLSGNTIYF.

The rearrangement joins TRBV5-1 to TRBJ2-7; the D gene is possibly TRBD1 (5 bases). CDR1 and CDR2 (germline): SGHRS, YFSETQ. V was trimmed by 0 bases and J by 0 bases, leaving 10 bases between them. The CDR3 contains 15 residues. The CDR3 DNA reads TGCGCCAGCAGCTTGGCAGGGTCATCCTCCTACGAGCAGTACTTC. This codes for CASSLAGSSSYEQYF.

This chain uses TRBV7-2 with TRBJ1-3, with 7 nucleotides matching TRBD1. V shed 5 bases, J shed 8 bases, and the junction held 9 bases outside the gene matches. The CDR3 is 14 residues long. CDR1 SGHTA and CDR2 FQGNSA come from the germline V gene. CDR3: CASSQNRQGDTIYF. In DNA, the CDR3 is TGTGCCAGCAGCCAAAATCGACAGGGAGACACCATATATTTT.

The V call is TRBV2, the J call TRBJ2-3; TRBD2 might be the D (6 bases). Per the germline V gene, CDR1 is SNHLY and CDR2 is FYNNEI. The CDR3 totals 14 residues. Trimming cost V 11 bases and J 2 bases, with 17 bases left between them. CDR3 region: CACAQGGDTDTQYF. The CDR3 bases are TGTGCCTGCGCCCAAGGAGGGGACACAGATACGCAGTATTTT.